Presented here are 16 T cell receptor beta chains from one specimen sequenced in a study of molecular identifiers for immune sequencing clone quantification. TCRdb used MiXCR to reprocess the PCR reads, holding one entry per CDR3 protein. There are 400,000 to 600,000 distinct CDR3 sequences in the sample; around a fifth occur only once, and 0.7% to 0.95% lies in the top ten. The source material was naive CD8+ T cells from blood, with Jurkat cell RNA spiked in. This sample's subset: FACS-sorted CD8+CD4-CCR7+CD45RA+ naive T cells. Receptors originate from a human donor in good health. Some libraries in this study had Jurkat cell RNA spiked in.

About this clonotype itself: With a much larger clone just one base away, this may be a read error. DNA of the CDR3: TGTGCCGGCAGTGTGGGCGTCACTGAAGCTTTCTTT. Its protein is CAGSVGVTEAFF. The chain joins TRBV25-1 to TRBJ1-1; D is ambiguous. Germline CDR1 and CDR2: MGHDK and SYGVNS. The CDR3 sequence is 12 residues long.

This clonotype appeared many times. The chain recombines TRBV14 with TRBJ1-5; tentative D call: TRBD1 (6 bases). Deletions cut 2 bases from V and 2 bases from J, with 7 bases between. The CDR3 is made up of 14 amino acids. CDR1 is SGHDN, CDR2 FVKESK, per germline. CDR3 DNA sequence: TGTGCCAGCAGCCAACAGGGGCGCAATCAGCCCCAGCATTTT. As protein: CASSQQGRNQPQHF.

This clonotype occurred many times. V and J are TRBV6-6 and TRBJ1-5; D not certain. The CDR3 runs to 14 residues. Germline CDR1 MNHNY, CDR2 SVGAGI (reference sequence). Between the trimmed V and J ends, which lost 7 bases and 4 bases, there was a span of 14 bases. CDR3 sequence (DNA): TGTGCCAGCACCGGTAGCCCAAGTAATCAGCCCCAGCATTTT. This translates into CASTGSPSNQPQHF.

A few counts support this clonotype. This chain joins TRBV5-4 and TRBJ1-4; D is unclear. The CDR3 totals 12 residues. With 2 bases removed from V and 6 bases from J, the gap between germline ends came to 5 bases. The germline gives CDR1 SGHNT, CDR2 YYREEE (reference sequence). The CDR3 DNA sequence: TGTGCCAGCAGCTTTAATTATGAAAAACTGTTTTTT. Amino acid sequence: CASSFNYEKLFF.

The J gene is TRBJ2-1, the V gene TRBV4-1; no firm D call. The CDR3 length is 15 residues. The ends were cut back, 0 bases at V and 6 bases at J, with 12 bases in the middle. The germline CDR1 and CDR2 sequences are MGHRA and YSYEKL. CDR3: CASSQEPTRSNEQFF. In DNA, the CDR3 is TGCGCCAGCAGCCAAGAGCCGACTCGTTCCAATGAGCAGTTCTTC.

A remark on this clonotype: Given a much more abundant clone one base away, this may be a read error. The CDR3, as DNA: TGTGCCAGCAGCGCAACCGGGACAGGGGTTTTAGGTACGCAGTATTTT. Translated: CASSATGTGVLGTQYF. This sequence joins TRBV7-9 and TRBJ2-3; 10 nucleotides line up with TRBD1. Germline V gene lookup returns CDR1 SEHNR and CDR2 FQNEAQ (reference sequence). The V gene end was trimmed by 5 bases and the J gene end by 8 bases; junction bases not matched to a gene: 13. The CDR3 sequence is 16 residues long.

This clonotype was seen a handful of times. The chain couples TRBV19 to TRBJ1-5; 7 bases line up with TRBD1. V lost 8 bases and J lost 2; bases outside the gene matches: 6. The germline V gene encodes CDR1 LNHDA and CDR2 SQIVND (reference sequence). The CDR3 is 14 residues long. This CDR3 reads CASLGGAGNQPQHF. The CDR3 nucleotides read TGTGCCAGTCTAGGGGGCGCGGGCAATCAGCCCCAGCATTTT. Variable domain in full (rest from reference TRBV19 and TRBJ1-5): DGGITQSPKYLFRKEGQNVTLSCEQNLNHDAMYWYRQDPGQGLRLIYYSQIVNDFQKGDIAEGYSVSREKKESFPLTVTSAQKNPTAFYLCASLGGAGNQPQHFGDGTRLSIL.

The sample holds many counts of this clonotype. The CDR3 DNA is TGTGCCAGCAGTTTACAGGGGGACGGTGAAAAACTGTTTTTT. Translation gives CASSLQGDGEKLFF. The chain is built from TRBV27 and TRBJ1-4, with 7 bases matching TRBD1. Germline V gives CDR1 MNHEY, CDR2 SMNVEV (reference sequence). V lost 2 bases to trimming and J lost 7 bases; unmatched junction nucleotides: 4. This CDR3 region has 14 residues. The variable domain in full, completed from reference TRBV27 and TRBJ1-4, reads EAQVTQNPRYLITVTGKKLTVTCSQNMNHEYMSWYRQDPGLGLRQIYYSMNVEVTDKGDVPEGYKVSRKEKRNFPLILESPSPNQTSLYFCASSLQGDGEKLFFGSGTQLSVL.

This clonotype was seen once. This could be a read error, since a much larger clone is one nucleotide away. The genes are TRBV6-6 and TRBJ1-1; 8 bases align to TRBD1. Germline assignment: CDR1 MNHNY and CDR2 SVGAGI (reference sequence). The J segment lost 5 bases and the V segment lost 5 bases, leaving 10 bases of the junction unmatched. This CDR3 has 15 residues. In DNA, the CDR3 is TGTGCCAGCAGTGCCGATCAGGGGGCTGAAACTGAAGCTTTCTTT. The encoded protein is CASSADQGAETEAFF.

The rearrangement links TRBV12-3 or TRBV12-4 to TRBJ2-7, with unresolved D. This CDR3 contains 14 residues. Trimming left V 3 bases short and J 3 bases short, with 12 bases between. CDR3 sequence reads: CASSFVAEYYEQYF. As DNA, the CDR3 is TGTGCCAGCAGTTTCGTTGCTGAATACTACGAGCAGTACTTC.

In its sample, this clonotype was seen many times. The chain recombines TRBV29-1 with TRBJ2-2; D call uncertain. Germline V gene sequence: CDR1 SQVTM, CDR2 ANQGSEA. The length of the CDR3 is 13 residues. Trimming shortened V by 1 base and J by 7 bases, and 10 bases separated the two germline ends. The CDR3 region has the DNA TGCAGCGTTGAAGTTCGGACGTACGGGGAGCTGTTTTTT. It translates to CSVEVRTYGELFF.

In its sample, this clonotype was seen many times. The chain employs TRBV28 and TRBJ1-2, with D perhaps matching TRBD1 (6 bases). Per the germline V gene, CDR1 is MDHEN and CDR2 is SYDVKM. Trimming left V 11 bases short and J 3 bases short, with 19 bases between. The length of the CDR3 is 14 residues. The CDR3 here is CAHGGRGSYYGYTF. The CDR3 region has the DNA TGTGCCCATGGCGGCAGGGGCTCCTACTATGGCTACACCTTC.

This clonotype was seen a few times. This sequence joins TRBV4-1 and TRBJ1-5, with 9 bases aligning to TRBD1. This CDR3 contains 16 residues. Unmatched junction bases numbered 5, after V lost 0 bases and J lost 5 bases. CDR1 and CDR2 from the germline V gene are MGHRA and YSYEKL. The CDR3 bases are TGCGCCAGCAGCCAAGATGTGGGACAGGGCCATCAGCCCCAGCATTTT. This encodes CASSQDVGQGHQPQHF.

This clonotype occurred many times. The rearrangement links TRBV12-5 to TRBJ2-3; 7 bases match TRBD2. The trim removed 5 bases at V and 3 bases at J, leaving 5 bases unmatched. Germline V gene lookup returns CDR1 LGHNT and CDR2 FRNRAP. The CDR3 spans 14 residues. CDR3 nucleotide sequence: TGTGCTAGTGGTGGCGGGAGCGGGACAGATACGCAGTATTTT. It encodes CASGGGSGTDTQYF.

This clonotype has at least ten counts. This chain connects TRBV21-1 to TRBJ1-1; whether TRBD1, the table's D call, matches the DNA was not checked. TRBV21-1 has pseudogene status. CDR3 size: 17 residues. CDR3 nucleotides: TGTGCCAGCAGCCGGACGACAGGGAGTGACACGAACACTGAAGCTTTCTTT. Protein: CASSRTTGSDTNTEAFF.

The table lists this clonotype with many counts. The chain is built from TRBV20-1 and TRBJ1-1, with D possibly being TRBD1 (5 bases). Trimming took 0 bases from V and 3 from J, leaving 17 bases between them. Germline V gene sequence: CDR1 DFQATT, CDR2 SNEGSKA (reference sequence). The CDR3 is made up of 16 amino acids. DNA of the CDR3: TGCAGTGCTAGAGATCCGCTCGGGGGTGAGTACACTGAAGCTTTCTTT. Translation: CSARDPLGGEYTEAFF.